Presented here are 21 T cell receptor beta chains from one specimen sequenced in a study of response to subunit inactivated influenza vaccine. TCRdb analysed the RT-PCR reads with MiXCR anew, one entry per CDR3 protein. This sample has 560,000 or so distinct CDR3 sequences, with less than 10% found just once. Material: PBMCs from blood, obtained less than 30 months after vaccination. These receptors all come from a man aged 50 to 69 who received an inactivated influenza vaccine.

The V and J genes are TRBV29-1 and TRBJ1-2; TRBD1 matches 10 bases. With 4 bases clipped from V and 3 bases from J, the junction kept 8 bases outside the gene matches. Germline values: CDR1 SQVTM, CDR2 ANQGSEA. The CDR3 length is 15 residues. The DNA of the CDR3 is TGCAGCGTTGTGGGGTTCGGGACAGGGGACTATGGCTACACCTTC. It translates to CSVVGFGTGDYGYTF.

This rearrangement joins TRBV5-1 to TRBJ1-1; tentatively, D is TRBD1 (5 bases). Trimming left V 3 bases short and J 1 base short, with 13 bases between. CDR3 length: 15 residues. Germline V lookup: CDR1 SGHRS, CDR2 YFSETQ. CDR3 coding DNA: TGCGCCAGCAGCTGGGGGGGAGGGAAGAACACTGAAGCTTTCTTT. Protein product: CASSWGGGKNTEAFF.

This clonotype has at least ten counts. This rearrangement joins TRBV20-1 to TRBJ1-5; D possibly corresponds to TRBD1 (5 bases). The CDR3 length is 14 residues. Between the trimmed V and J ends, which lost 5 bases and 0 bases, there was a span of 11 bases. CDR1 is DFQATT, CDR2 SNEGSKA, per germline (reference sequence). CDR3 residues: CSAHDSYSNQPQHF. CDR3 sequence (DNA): TGCAGTGCTCATGACAGCTATAGCAATCAGCCCCAGCATTTT.

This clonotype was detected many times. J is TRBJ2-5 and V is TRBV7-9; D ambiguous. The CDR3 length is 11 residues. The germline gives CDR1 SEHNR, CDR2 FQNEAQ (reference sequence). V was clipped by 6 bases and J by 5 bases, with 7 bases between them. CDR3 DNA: TGTGCCAGCAGGAAAGATGAGACCCAGTACTTC. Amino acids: CASRKDETQYF. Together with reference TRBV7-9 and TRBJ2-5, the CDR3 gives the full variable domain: DTGVSQNPRHKITKRGQNVTFRCDPISEHNRLYWYRQTLGQGPEFLTYFQNEAQLEKSRLLSDRFSAERPKGSFSTLEIQRTEQGDSAMYLCASRKDETQYFGPGTRLLVL.

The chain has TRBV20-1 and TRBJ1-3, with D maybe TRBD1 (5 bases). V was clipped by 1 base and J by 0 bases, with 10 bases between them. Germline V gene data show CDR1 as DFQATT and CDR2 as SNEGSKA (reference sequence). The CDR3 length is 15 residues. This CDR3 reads CSARVGTRSGNTIYF. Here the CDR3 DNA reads TGCAGTGCTAGAGTGGGGACCCGCTCTGGAAACACCATATATTTT.

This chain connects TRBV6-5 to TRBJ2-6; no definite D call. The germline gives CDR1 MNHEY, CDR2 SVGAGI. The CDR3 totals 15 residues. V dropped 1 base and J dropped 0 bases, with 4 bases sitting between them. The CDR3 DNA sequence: TGTGCCAGCAGTTACTGGGTCTCTGGGGCCAACGTCCTGACTTTC. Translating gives CASSYWVSGANVLTF.

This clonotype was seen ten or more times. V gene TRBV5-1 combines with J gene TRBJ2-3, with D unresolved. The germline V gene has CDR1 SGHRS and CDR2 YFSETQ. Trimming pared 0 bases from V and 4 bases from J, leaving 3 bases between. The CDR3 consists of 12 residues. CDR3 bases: TGCGCCAGCAGCTTGGCCGCAGATACGCAGTATTTT. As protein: CASSLAADTQYF.

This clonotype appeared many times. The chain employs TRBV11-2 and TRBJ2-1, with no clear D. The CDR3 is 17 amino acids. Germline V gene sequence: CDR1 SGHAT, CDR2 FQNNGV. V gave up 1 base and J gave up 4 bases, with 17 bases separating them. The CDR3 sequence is CASSLVSLKSIYNEQFF. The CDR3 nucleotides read TGTGCCAGCAGCTTAGTGTCTTTGAAATCTATTTACAATGAGCAGTTCTTC.

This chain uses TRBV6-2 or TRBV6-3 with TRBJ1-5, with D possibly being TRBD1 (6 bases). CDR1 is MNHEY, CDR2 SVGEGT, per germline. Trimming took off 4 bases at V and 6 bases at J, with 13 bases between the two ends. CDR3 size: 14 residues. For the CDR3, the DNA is TGTGCCAGCAGTTCGTACAGGGATTTTCAGCCCCAGCATTTT. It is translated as CASSSYRDFQPQHF.

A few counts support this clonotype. CDR3 DNA: TGCGCCAGCAGCAGGACTAGCGGGAGGGCCGATAATGAGCAGTTCTTC. It translates to CASSRTSGRADNEQFF. V usage is TRBV5-1 and J usage is TRBJ2-1; the match to TRBD2 covers 15 bases. There are 16 residues in the CDR3. Germline CDR1 is SGHRS and CDR2 is YFSETQ. The ends lost 4 bases at V and 7 bases at J; junction bases unmatched: 6.

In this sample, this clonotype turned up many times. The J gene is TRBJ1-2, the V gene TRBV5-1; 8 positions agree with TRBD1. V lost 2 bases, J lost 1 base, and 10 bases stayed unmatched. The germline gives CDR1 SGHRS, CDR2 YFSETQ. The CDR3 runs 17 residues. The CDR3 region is CASSLGTGEGINYGYTF. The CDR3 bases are TGCGCCAGCAGCTTAGGGACAGGCGAAGGAATTAACTATGGCTACACCTTC.

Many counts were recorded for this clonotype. Written as DNA, the CDR3 is TGTGCCATCAGGGGGACAGATAACTATGGCTACACCTTC. Its protein is CAIRGTDNYGYTF. This sequence joins TRBV10-3 and TRBJ1-2; TRBD1 matches 7 bases. CDR3 size: 13 residues. J gave up 1 base and V 6 bases, and 2 bases lay outside the gene matches. Germline V gene lookup returns CDR1 ENHRY and CDR2 SYGVKD.

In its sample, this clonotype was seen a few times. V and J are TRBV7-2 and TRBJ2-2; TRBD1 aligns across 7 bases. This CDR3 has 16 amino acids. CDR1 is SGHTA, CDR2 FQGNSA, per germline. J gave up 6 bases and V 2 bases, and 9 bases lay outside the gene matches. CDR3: CASSLYLGQVAGELFF. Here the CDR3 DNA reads TGTGCCAGCAGCTTATATTTAGGACAGGTAGCCGGGGAGCTGTTTTTT.

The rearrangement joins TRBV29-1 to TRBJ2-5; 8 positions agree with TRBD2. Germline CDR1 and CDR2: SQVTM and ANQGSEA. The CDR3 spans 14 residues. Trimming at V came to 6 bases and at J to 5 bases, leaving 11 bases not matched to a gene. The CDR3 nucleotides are TGCAGCGTCGGGGGGGGGTCGGGGCAGGAGACCCAGTACTTC. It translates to CSVGGGSGQETQYF.

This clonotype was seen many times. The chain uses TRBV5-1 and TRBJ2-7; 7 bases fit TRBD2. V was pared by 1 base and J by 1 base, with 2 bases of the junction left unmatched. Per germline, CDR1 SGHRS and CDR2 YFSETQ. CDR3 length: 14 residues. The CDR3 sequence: CASSLLRGSYEQYF. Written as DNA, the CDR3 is TGCGCCAGCAGCTTGTTGCGGGGGTCCTACGAGCAGTACTTC.

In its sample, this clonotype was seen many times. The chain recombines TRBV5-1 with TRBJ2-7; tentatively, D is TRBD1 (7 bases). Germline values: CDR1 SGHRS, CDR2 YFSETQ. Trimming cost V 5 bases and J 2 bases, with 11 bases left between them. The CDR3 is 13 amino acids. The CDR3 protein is CASSSGGTYEQYF. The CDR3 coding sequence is TGCGCCAGCAGTTCAGGGGGGACCTACGAGCAGTACTTC. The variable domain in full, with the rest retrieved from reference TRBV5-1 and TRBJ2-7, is KAGVTQTPRYLIKTRGQQVTLSCSPISGHRSVSWYQQTPGQGLQFLFEYFSETQRNKGNFPGRFSGRQFSNSRSEMNVSTLELGDSALYLCASSSGGTYEQYFGPGTRLTVT.

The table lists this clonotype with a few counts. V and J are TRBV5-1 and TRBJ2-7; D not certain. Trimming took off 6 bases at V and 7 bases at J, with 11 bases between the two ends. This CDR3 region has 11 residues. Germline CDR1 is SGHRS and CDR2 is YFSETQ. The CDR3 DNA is TGCGCCAGCACCGGCGAGGTAGAGCAGTACTTC. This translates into CASTGEVEQYF.

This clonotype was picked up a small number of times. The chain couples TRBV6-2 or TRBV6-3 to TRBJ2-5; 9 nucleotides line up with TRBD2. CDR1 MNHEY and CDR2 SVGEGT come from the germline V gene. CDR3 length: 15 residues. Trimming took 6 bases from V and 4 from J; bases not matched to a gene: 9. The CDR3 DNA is TGTGCCAGCAGACCCGGACTAGCGAGCAGAGAGACCCAGTACTTC. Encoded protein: CASRPGLASRETQYF.

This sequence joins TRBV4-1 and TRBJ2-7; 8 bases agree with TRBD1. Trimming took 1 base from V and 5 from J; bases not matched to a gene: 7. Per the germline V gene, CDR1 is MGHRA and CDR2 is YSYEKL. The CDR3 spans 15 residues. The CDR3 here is CASSQVQGAVDEQYF. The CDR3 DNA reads TGCGCCAGCAGCCAAGTTCAGGGGGCTGTGGACGAGCAGTACTTC.

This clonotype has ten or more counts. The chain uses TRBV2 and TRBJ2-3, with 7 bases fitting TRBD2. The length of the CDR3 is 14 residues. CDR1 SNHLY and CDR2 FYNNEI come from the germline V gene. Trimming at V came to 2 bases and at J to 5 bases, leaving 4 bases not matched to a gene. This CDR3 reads CASSEILAGDTQYF. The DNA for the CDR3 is TGTGCCAGCAGTGAAATCTTAGCGGGAGATACGCAGTATTTT.

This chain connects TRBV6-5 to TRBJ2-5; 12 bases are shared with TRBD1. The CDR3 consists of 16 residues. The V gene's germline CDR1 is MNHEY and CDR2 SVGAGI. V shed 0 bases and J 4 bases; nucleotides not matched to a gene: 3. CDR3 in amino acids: CASSYSGQGARETQYF. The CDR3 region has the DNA TGTGCCAGCAGTTACTCGGGACAGGGGGCAAGAGAGACCCAGTACTTC.